Detailed here is one TCR beta chain. Its antigen is currently unknown. The naive gate required viable CD3+CD4+ or CD3+CD8+ cells with CCR7+CD45RA+CD45RO-CD95-CD27+CD28+ phenotype. The sample comes from a study of T cells after posttransplantation cyclophosphamide. Regarding the study as a whole: TRB overlap between skin or GI tissue T cells and blood was limited. Donor-recipient repertoire similarity was low at 1-2 months, rising over year one. Recipient CMV seropositivity and CMV reactivation strongly tracked TRB clonality.

TCRdb's copy holds only in-frame clones and misses some; the assay was immunoSEQ multiplex PCR. The table includes 25,000 to 35,000 clones, under 95% detected once. The sequencing input was naive CD4+ T cells sorted from PBMCs. This receptor was taken from a woman in her sixties in good health, CMV-negative, and a related stem cell transplant donor.

This CDR3 is CASSFGLFSGANVLTF. The CDR3 DNA reads as TGTGCCAGCAGCTTTGGACTTTTCTCTGGGGCCAACGTCCTGACTTTC. The V and J genes are TRBV7-9 and TRBJ2-6; weak D call: TRBD2 (5 bases). CDR1 and CDR2 (germline): SEHNR, FQNEAQ (reference sequence). This CDR3 is built from 16 residues. Trimming left V 3 bases short and J 0 bases short, with 9 bases between.